This T cell receptor beta chain emerged from a study of shared clonotypes between healthy human individuals. V shed 3 bases and J 2 bases; nucleotides not matched to a gene: 7. CDR3 length: 17 amino acids. CDR1 and CDR2 from the germline V gene are LGHNA and YSLEER. Every one of the donors was a Caucasian adult that lived in Nashville, Tennessee. Deep-level assay runs were performed. Genomic DNA of each subset was evenly split across several immunoSEQ plates. Scientists sequenced DNA from unsorted PBMC on ten immunoSEQ deep assay plates. Sequenced by immunoSEQ multiplex PCR; TCRdb stores in-frame clones only, minus some. The table has about half a million clones, 70% to 85% seen once.

The source material was PBMCs. The gene calls are TRBV4-3 and TRBJ2-3, with TRBD2 identical over 11 bases. The clonotype comes from a woman aged 40 to 50 in good health. Some clones in this sample may be carry-over from other donors' samples. The CDR3 DNA is TGCGCCAGCAGCCACTCTTGTAGCGGGAGGGCCACAGATACGCAGTATTTT. Protein sequence: CASSHSCSGRATDTQYF.